The 15 T cell receptor beta chains listed next were all sequenced from one sample in a study of blood T cell repertoires in COVID-19. Assay used: immunoSEQ multiplex PCR; TCRdb lists only in-frame clones, some missing. The repertoire consists of about 160,000 clones, with 85% to 95% occurring once and the leading ten covering around 2%. The sample taken for sequencing was peripheral blood. The receptors derive from a woman aged 55-75 years with COVID-19, enrolled during active disease.

The chain couples TRBV7-2 to TRBJ2-7, with 9 bases aligning to TRBD1. CDR3 size: 15 residues. The V gene end was trimmed by 5 bases and the J gene end by 5 bases; junction bases not matched to a gene: 10. Germline CDR1 reads SGHTA; CDR2 reads FQGNSA. DNA of the CDR3: TGTGCCAGCAGCCAAACCCGGGACAGGGCCCACGAGCAGTACTTC. It specifies CASSQTRDRAHEQYF.

The genes are TRBV9 and TRBJ2-7, with 9 bases lining up with TRBD1. Germline V CDR1 and CDR2: SGDLS, YYNGEE. V lost 3 bases and J lost 6; bases outside the gene matches: 7. This CDR3 spans 14 amino acids. For the CDR3, the DNA is TGTGCCAGCAGCGGCTCACAGGGGGCGGGCGAGCAGTACTTC. It is translated as CASSGSQGAGEQYF.

The chain links TRBV19 to TRBJ2-3, with D tentatively TRBD1 (7 bases). Trimming removed 8 bases at V and 5 bases at J, with 17 bases between. The germline V gene encodes CDR1 LNHDA and CDR2 SQIVND (reference sequence). CDR3 size: 14 residues. CDR3 DNA: TGTGCCAGTGATCAGGGGGGTCGCGGAGATACGCAGTATTTT. This gives the protein CASDQGGRGDTQYF.

The chain employs TRBV5-1 and TRBJ1-2, with D possibly TRBD1 on 5 matching bases. The CDR3 extends over 16 amino acids. The V end was cut by 4 bases, the J end by 0 bases, with 16 bases between. The germline V gene has CDR1 SGHRS and CDR2 YFSETQ. Here the CDR3 DNA reads TGCGCCAGCAGCGGGGGAGGGGTCCAACCTAACTATGGCTACACCTTC. Encoded protein: CASSGGGVQPNYGYTF.

This rearrangement joins TRBV5-1 to TRBJ1-2, with unresolved D. Trimming shortened V by 0 bases and J by 2 bases, and 5 bases separated the two germline ends. CDR3 size: 13 residues. CDR1 and CDR2 from the germline V gene are SGHRS and YFSETQ. The CDR3 reads CASSLGLNYGYTF. CDR3 in DNA: TGCGCCAGCAGCTTGGGACTGAACTATGGCTACACCTTC.

The genes are TRBV6-5 and TRBJ1-2; 7 bases map to TRBD1. V was clipped by 0 bases and J by 3 bases; unmatched bases: 4. The CDR3 loop spans 15 amino acids. Germline assignment: CDR1 MNHEY and CDR2 SVGAGI. The CDR3 nucleotides read TGTGCCAGCAGTTACTCTCCAGGGGGAGACTATGGCTACACCTTC. Its protein is CASSYSPGGDYGYTF.

This sequence joins TRBV12-3 or TRBV12-4 and TRBJ1-6, with D tentatively TRBD1 (5 bases). V lost 5 bases and J lost 10, with 12 bases in between. The CDR3 extends over 13 amino acids. The CDR3 reads CASSPGTLSPLHF. As DNA, the CDR3 is TGTGCCAGCAGTCCGGGGACTTTATCACCCCTCCACTTT.

This chain links TRBV4-3 with TRBJ1-5; no firm D call. The V gene's germline CDR1 is LGHNA and CDR2 YSLEER. V was trimmed by 0 bases and J by 0 bases, leaving 6 bases between them. The CDR3 spans 15 residues. The CDR3 reads CASSQEENSNQPQHF. Written as DNA, the CDR3 is TGCGCCAGCAGCCAAGAGGAGAATAGCAATCAGCCCCAGCATTTT.

This clone was found once. The rearrangement uses TRBV4-3 and TRBJ2-6; 9 bases align to TRBD1. J lost 0 bases, V lost 4 bases, and 7 bases had no gene match. Looked up from germline, CDR1 is LGHNA and CDR2 is YSLEER. The CDR3 sequence is 18 residues long. In DNA, the CDR3 is TGCGCCAGCAGCCTAAGGACAGGGGCGAACTCTGGGGCCAACGTCCTGACTTTC. Translated: CASSLRTGANSGANVLTF.

The chain has TRBV11-2 and TRBJ1-3, with a weak D call TRBD1 (5 bases). The CDR3 is 15 residues long. V was shortened by 0 bases and J by 4 bases, with 10 bases between the two germline ends. Germline loops: CDR1 SGHAT, CDR2 FQNNGV. The CDR3 DNA reads TGTGCCAGCAGCTTAGACAGGGCGGAAGGAAACACCATATATTTT. The encoded protein is CASSLDRAEGNTIYF. Complete variable domain (other parts from reference TRBV11-2 and TRBJ1-3): EAGVAQSPRYKIIEKRQSVAFWCNPISGHATLYWYQQILGQGPKLLIQFQNNGVVDDSQLPKDRFSAERLKGVDSTLKIQPAKLEDSAVYLCASSLDRAEGNTIYFGEGSWLTVV.

For the CDR3, the DNA is TGCAGTGCTAGTCGCGGCGGGATTCAAGAGACCCAGTACTTC. Its translation: CSASRGGIQETQYF. The chain recombines TRBV20-1 with TRBJ2-5, with D maybe TRBD2 (6 bases). The germline CDR1 and CDR2 sequences are DFQATT and SNEGSKA (reference sequence). The CDR3 has 14 residues. V lost 3 bases to trimming and J lost 2 bases, with 13 bases between them.

This chain joins TRBV5-1 and TRBJ1-2; 9 nucleotides match TRBD1. The ends lost 0 bases at V and 3 bases at J; junction bases unmatched: 6. Per germline, CDR1 SGHRS and CDR2 YFSETQ. The CDR3 has 16 residues. This CDR3 is CASSLALQGAHYGYTF. DNA for the CDR3: TGCGCCAGCAGCTTGGCATTACAGGGGGCTCACTATGGCTACACCTTC.

This chain uses TRBV7-9 with TRBJ1-4; D gene unclear. V lost 5 bases, J lost 4 bases, and 14 bases lay in between. In germline, CDR1 is SEHNR, CDR2 FQNEAQ (reference sequence). CDR3 size: 15 residues. CDR3 DNA sequence: TGTGCCAGCAGCGCCGATGGAGGATATAATGAAAAACTGTTTTTT. Translated: CASSADGGYNEKLFF. Drawing the rest from reference TRBV7-9 and TRBJ1-4, the complete variable domain is DTGVSQNPRHKITKRGQNVTFRCDPISEHNRLYWYRQTLGQGPEFLTYFQNEAQLEKSRLLSDRFSAERPKGSFSTLEIQRTEQGDSAMYLCASSADGGYNEKLFFGSGTQLSVL.

The CDR3 region is CASSQSTAELVEQYF. The CDR3 DNA reads as TGCGCCAGCAGCCAATCGACAGCCGAGTTAGTCGAGCAGTACTTC. The chain couples TRBV4-1 to TRBJ2-7, with TRBD1 as a possible D gene (5 bases). Germline V gene lookup returns CDR1 MGHRA and CDR2 YSYEKL. The CDR3 runs 15 residues. Trimming cost V 2 bases and J 6 bases, with 17 bases left between them.

This clone was seen a single time. The chain uses TRBV5-1 and TRBJ2-7; D may be TRBD1 (5 bases). Per the germline V gene, CDR1 is SGHRS and CDR2 is YFSETQ. V was trimmed by 0 bases and J by 0 bases, leaving 7 bases between them. The CDR3 covers 14 residues. The CDR3 here is CASSLGGHSYEQYF. CDR3 in DNA: TGCGCCAGCAGCTTGGGAGGACACTCCTACGAGCAGTACTTC.